This TCR beta chain was observed in a study of cytomegalovirus exposure and HLA in healthy donors. General study points: Prior analysis indicated that the majority of TCR beta V segments exhibited productivity approximately 90% or approximately 30% of the time.

This CDR3 contains 15 residues. Trimming took 2 bases from V and 7 from J, leaving 15 bases between them. Per the germline V gene, CDR1 is LNHNV and CDR2 is YYDKDF (reference sequence). Points on this clone: Its antigen is undetermined.

13 Jbeta primers and 60 Vbeta primers were used for the PCR. The table came from immunoSEQ multiplex PCR; TCRdb's copy has only in-frame clones and leaves some out. This table holds approximately 130,000 clones, approximately 85% found once. The V and J genes are TRBV15 and TRBJ2-1; D is possibly TRBD2 (6 bases). The sequence came from a woman aged 30 to 39 in good health and CMV-seropositive. Material for sequencing was PBMCs. In nucleotides, the CDR3 is TGTGCCACCAGCAGACCTGGGGGGAGTATGAATGAGCAGTTCTTC. Amino acid sequence: CATSRPGGSMNEQFF.